The 27 T cell receptor beta chains reported below all come from one sample, sequenced in a study of control samples from healthy donors and cancer patients. Sequenced by immunoSEQ multiplex PCR; TCRdb stores in-frame clones only, minus some. The sample carries over 100,000 clones, around 93% recorded once. Sequenced sample: blood. These receptor sequences come from a woman in her 50s in good health.

This clone was counted between two and nine times. V gene TRBV30 combines with J gene TRBJ2-7; maybe TRBD1 (6 bases). The CDR3 is made up of 13 amino acids. Trimming took 4 bases from V and 0 from J, leaving 10 bases between them. From germline, CDR1 is GTSNPN and CDR2 SVGIG (reference sequence). CDR3 loop: CAWMRQDSYEQYF. The DNA of the CDR3 is TGTGCCTGGATGCGACAGGACTCCTACGAGCAGTACTTC.

V usage is TRBV28 and J usage is TRBJ1-2, with TRBD1 matching over 7 bases. J was trimmed by 7 bases and V by 5 bases; bases with no gene match: 7. CDR1 MDHEN and CDR2 SYDVKM come from the germline V gene. There are 13 residues in the CDR3. CDR3 sequence reads: CASSIGRGLGYTF. CDR3 nucleotides: TGTGCCAGCAGTATAGGGAGGGGGCTTGGCTACACCTTC.

The rearrangement uses TRBV5-4 and TRBJ1-2, with TRBD1 as a possible D gene (5 bases). The CDR3 is 15 amino acids. Trimming stripped 4 bases from V and 5 bases from J, with 18 bases between. CDR1 and CDR2 (germline): SGHNT, YYREEE (reference sequence). The CDR3 nucleotides read TGTGCCAGCAGCAGAGACAGCCAGTCTACTTATGGCTACACCTTC. Protein: CASSRDSQSTYGYTF.

This clone was seen once. This chain links TRBV2 with TRBJ2-1, with D perhaps TRBD2 (5 bases). This CDR3 has 13 residues. Per germline, CDR1 SNHLY and CDR2 FYNNEI. The germline V and J ends were trimmed by 10 bases and 4 bases, with 14 bases remaining between them. CDR3 nucleotide sequence: TGTGCCACCATAATGACGGGGTACAATGAGCAGTTCTTC. This gives the protein CATIMTGYNEQFF.

The chain joins TRBV2 to TRBJ1-5; perhaps TRBD1 as D (6 bases). The CDR3 is made up of 17 amino acids. The germline V and J ends were trimmed by 2 bases and 2 bases, with 16 bases remaining between them. CDR1 SNHLY and CDR2 FYNNEI come from the germline V gene. CDR3 region: CASSEPRGPLGNQPQHF. CDR3 nucleotides: TGTGCCAGCAGTGAACCCAGGGGCCCCCTGGGCAATCAGCCCCAGCATTTT.

This clone was seen a single time. The chain combines TRBV19 with TRBJ1-5; 10 bases agree with TRBD1. Germline lookup yields CDR1 LNHDA and CDR2 SQIVND (reference sequence). The CDR3 is made up of 16 amino acids. J lost 4 bases, V lost 2 bases, and 5 bases had no gene match. CDR3 DNA sequence: TGTGCCAGTAGTATACGGGACAGGGGAGGTAATCAGCCCCAGCATTTT. Translating it yields CASSIRDRGGNQPQHF.

The CDR3 coding sequence is TGCGCCAGCAGTCCCGTACTAGCCCACAATGAGCAGTTCTTC. Amino acid sequence: CASSPVLAHNEQFF. This chain joins TRBV5-1 and TRBJ2-1; maybe TRBD2 (6 bases). Trimming removed 5 bases at V and 5 bases at J, with 14 bases between. Germline CDR1 reads SGHRS; CDR2 reads YFSETQ. There are 14 residues in the CDR3. The full variable domain, rest sourced from reference TRBV5-1 and TRBJ2-1, is KAGVTQTPRYLIKTRGQQVTLSCSPISGHRSVSWYQQTPGQGLQFLFEYFSETQRNKGNFPGRFSGRQFSNSRSEMNVSTLELGDSALYLCASSPVLAHNEQFFGPGTRLTVL.

V usage is TRBV29-1 and J usage is TRBJ2-7, with a weak D call TRBD1 (6 bases). V was trimmed by 7 bases and J by 4 bases, leaving 17 bases between them. Germline values: CDR1 SQVTM, CDR2 ANQGSEA. The CDR3 is 13 amino acids. For the CDR3, the DNA is TGCAGCGGGGCACAGGGTGAAAAATACGAGCAGTACTTC. Encoded protein: CSGAQGEKYEQYF.

The genes are TRBV15 and TRBJ2-3, with a possible D match to TRBD1 (5 bases). The V end was cut by 2 bases, the J end by 0 bases, with 24 bases between. The CDR3 has 20 residues. Germline V CDR1 and CDR2: LNHNV, YYDKDF (reference sequence). CDR3 amino acids: CATSRSPRGTTLVSTDTQYF. CDR3 bases: TGTGCCACCAGCAGAAGCCCTAGGGGCACAACTCTAGTGAGCACAGATACGCAGTATTTT.

Concerning this clone itself: The same CDR3 arises from other DNA sequences in this sample as well. The V call is TRBV19, the J call TRBJ1-2; no definite D call. CDR1 is LNHDA, CDR2 SQIVND, per germline (reference sequence). V was clipped by 2 bases and J by 2 bases, with 6 bases between them. There are 13 residues in the CDR3. The CDR3 DNA sequence: TGTGCCAGTAGTATAAGCTCCAACTATGGCTACACCTTC. Amino acids: CASSISSNYGYTF.

J is TRBJ2-4 and V is TRBV25-1; D gene uncertain. The V end was cut by 3 bases, the J end by 2 bases, with 14 bases between. The CDR3 loop spans 16 amino acids. The germline CDR1 and CDR2 sequences are MGHDK and SYGVNS. CDR3 coding DNA: TGTGCCAGCAGTGAGGGCGGCCCCAGAACCAAAAACATTCAGTACTTC. This translates into CASSEGGPRTKNIQYF.

This clone was seen more than once but under ten times. The chain is built from TRBV19 and TRBJ2-7; D gene unclear. The V end lost 3 bases, the J end lost 2 bases, and 8 bases lay between the germline ends. The CDR3 has 13 residues. Germline V gives CDR1 LNHDA, CDR2 SQIVND (reference sequence). CDR3 sequence: CASSIGLAYEQYF. The CDR3 DNA is TGTGCCAGTAGTATTGGTCTAGCCTACGAGCAGTACTTC.

The chain recombines TRBV7-9 with TRBJ1-2; 7 bases are shared with TRBD1. The CDR3 loop spans 15 amino acids. The germline V gene encodes CDR1 SEHNR and CDR2 FQNEAQ (reference sequence). The V gene end was trimmed by 2 bases and the J gene end by 4 bases; junction bases not matched to a gene: 7. CDR3: CASSLSQGGLYGYTF. The CDR3 nucleotides are TGTGCCAGCAGCTTATCTCAGGGGGGTCTCTATGGCTACACCTTC.

The V call is TRBV19, the J call TRBJ1-5; D unclear. Germline CDR1 LNHDA, CDR2 SQIVND (reference sequence). This CDR3 contains 15 residues. V dropped 2 bases and J dropped 3 bases, with 11 bases sitting between them. CDR3: CASSIQFSPNQPQHF. The DNA of the CDR3 is TGTGCCAGTAGTATACAGTTCTCTCCCAATCAGCCCCAGCATTTT.

The chain couples TRBV5-5 to TRBJ1-1, with 7 bases lining up with TRBD1. Germline V gives CDR1 SGHKS, CDR2 YYEKEE (reference sequence). V dropped 5 bases and J dropped 0; count of bases not matched to a gene: 4. The length of the CDR3 is 14 residues. The CDR3 is CASRRQGMNTEAFF. In DNA form, the CDR3 reads TGTGCCAGCAGGCGACAGGGTATGAACACTGAAGCTTTCTTT. The full variable domain, its missing parts supplied by reference TRBV5-5 and TRBJ1-1, is DAGVTQSPTHLIKTRGQQVTLRCSPISGHKSVSWYQQVLGQGPQFIFQYYEKEERGRGNFPDRFSARQFPNYSSELNVNALLLGDSALYLCASRRQGMNTEAFFGQGTRLTVV.

This chain uses TRBV10-3 with TRBJ2-2; TRBD1 agrees at 8 bases. The CDR3 has 15 residues. Per the germline V gene, CDR1 is ENHRY and CDR2 is SYGVKD. J lost 5 bases, V lost 6 bases, and 8 bases had no gene match. In DNA, the CDR3 is TGTGCCATCAGCCCCAGACAGGGGAGGACCGGGGAGCTGTTTTTT. This gives the protein CAISPRQGRTGELFF.

The genes are TRBV5-1 and TRBJ1-3; 7 bases align to TRBD1. The CDR3 has 15 amino acids. Trimming removed 4 bases from V and 0 bases from J; junction bases left unmatched: 4. Germline CDR1 SGHRS, CDR2 YFSETQ. CDR3 nucleotide sequence: TGCGCCAGCAGCCCACGACAGGGCTCTGGAAACACCATATATTTT. The encoded protein is CASSPRQGSGNTIYF. The whole variable domain, filled in from reference TRBV5-1 and TRBJ1-3, reads KAGVTQTPRYLIKTRGQQVTLSCSPISGHRSVSWYQQTPGQGLQFLFEYFSETQRNKGNFPGRFSGRQFSNSRSEMNVSTLELGDSALYLCASSPRQGSGNTIYFGEGSWLTVV.

This clone was found once. The rearrangement uses TRBV6-5 and TRBJ2-1; 14 bases line up with TRBD2. This CDR3 region has 14 residues. The germline V gene has CDR1 MNHEY and CDR2 SVGAGI. Unmatched junction bases numbered 1, after V lost 0 bases and J lost 12 bases. The CDR3 DNA follows: TGTGCCAGCAGTTACTCTGGGACTAGCGGGGGGCAGTTCTTC. It encodes CASSYSGTSGGQFF.

The chain combines TRBV9 with TRBJ1-2, with D possibly TRBD1 on 6 matching bases. V was shortened by 4 bases and J by 6 bases, with 16 bases between the two germline ends. The CDR3 is 14 residues long. CDR1 is SGDLS, CDR2 YYNGEE, per germline. CDR3 in amino acids: CASSTHRATDGYTF. DNA for the CDR3: TGTGCCAGCAGCACACACAGGGCGACGGATGGCTACACCTTC.

The CDR3 DNA reads as TGTGCCAGCATACGCCTCAAAGGGGGTTACACTGAAGCTTTCTTT. It encodes CASIRLKGGYTEAFF. The chain employs TRBV6-5 and TRBJ1-1; possibly TRBD1 for D (6 bases). Germline CDR1 reads MNHEY; CDR2 reads SVGAGI. This CDR3 region has 15 residues. V lost 7 bases to trimming and J lost 3 bases, with 18 bases between them.

This chain joins TRBV13 and TRBJ1-2; TRBD1 matches at 7 bases. The V and J ends lost 5 bases and 4 bases, in that order; junction bases with no gene match: 10. The CDR3 runs 15 residues. Germline CDR1 is PRHDT and CDR2 is FYEKMQ (reference sequence). The CDR3 loop is CASSAQGGLVYGYTF. In DNA, the CDR3 is TGTGCCAGCAGCGCGCAGGGGGGGCTAGTCTATGGCTACACCTTC.

V usage is TRBV5-1 and J usage is TRBJ2-1; 9 nucleotides agree with TRBD2. Looked up from germline, CDR1 is SGHRS and CDR2 is YFSETQ. V trimming: 0 bases; J trimming: 7 bases; junction bases outside the gene matches: 8. This CDR3 region has 16 residues. The CDR3 sequence is CASSLAGGRAMNEQFF. CDR3 DNA sequence: TGCGCCAGCAGCTTGGCGGGCGGGAGGGCCATGAATGAGCAGTTCTTC.

The chain combines TRBV2 with TRBJ2-2, with 12 positions matching TRBD2. Germline CDR1 and CDR2: SNHLY and FYNNEI. This CDR3 has 16 amino acids. V trimming: 10 bases; J trimming: 6 bases; junction bases outside the gene matches: 12. The CDR3 DNA reads as TGTGCCAAAAAAGGACTAGCGGGGTCCCCCGCCGGGGAGCTGTTTTTT. This translates into CAKKGLAGSPAGELFF.

The V and J genes are TRBV3-1 (or the pseudogene TRBV3-2) and TRBJ2-1, with 11 bases lining up with TRBD2. Germline-derived CDR1 and CDR2 are LGHDT and YNNKEL (reference sequence). The trim removed 7 bases at V and 12 bases at J, leaving 26 bases unmatched. CDR3 size: 19 residues. Here the CDR3 reads CASTRRFRGTSGQGVGQFF. The CDR3 coding sequence is TGTGCCAGCACCCGAAGATTTAGAGGGACTAGCGGACAAGGGGTTGGGCAGTTCTTC.

Note on this clone: A junction boundary mismatches the germline segment, possibly from a read error. V is TRBV7-7 and J is TRBJ2-7; TRBD1 matches at 7 bases. The CDR3 is made up of 15 amino acids. CDR1 is SSHAT, CDR2 FNYEAQ, per germline (reference sequence). Written as DNA, the CDR3 is TGTGCTAGCAGCTCAAGGACAGGTGGATACGCCGAGCAGTACTTC. This encodes CASSSRTGGYAEQYF. The entire variable domain, with the rest obtained from reference TRBV7-7 and TRBJ2-7, is as follows: GAGVSQSPRYKVTKRGQDVTLRCDPISSHATLYWYQQALGQGPEFLTYFNYEAQPDKSGLPSDRFSAERPEGSISTLTIQRTEQRDSAMYRCASSSRTGGYAEQYFGPGTRLTVT.

The chain uses TRBV5-1 and TRBJ2-5; D remains unclear. The germline V and J ends were trimmed by 1 base and 4 bases, with 8 bases remaining between them. CDR3 length: 13 amino acids. Germline-derived CDR1 and CDR2 are SGHRS and YFSETQ. The CDR3: CASSLKWAETQYF. The CDR3 bases are TGCGCCAGCAGCTTGAAGTGGGCAGAGACCCAGTACTTC.

The V call is TRBV9, the J call TRBJ1-1; no clear D gene. Trimming removed 4 bases from V and 0 bases from J, with 13 bases in between. The length of the CDR3 is 15 residues. The germline V gene encodes CDR1 SGDLS and CDR2 YYNGEE. The CDR3 sequence is CASSPLGGVNTEAFF. In nucleotides, the CDR3 is TGTGCCAGCAGCCCGCTGGGCGGGGTGAACACTGAAGCTTTCTTT.